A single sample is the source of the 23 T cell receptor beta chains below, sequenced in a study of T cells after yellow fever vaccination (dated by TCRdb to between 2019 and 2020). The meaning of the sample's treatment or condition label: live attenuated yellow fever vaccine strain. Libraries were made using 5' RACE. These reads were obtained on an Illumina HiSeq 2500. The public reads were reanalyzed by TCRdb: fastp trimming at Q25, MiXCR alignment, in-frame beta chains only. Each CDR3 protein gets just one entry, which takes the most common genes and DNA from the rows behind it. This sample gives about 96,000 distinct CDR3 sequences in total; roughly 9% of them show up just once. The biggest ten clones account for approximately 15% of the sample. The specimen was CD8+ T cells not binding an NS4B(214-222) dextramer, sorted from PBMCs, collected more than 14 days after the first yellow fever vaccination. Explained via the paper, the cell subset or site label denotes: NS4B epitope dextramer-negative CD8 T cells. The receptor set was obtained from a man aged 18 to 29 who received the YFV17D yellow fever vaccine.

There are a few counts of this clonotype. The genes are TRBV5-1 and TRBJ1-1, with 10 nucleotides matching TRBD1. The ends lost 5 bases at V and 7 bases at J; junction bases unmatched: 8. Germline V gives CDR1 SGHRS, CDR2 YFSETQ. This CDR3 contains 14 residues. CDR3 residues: CASSYRDRGGEAFF. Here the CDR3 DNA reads TGCGCCAGCAGTTACCGGGACAGGGGTGGTGAAGCTTTCTTT.

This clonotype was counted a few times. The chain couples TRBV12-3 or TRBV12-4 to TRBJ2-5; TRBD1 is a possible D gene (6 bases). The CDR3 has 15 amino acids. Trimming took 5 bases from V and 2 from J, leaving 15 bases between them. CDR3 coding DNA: TGTGCCAGCAGTACCCTACTAGGGGGACAAGAGACCCAGTACTTC. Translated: CASSTLLGGQETQYF.

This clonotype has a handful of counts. The CDR3 here is CASSFNSLQFF. The CDR3, as DNA: TGTGCCAGCAGCTTTAATTCTCTGCAGTTCTTC. The genes are TRBV11-2 and TRBJ2-1; D is unresolved. The CDR3 has 11 amino acids. CDR1 is SGHAT, CDR2 FQNNGV, per germline. V lost 3 bases and J lost 12, with 9 bases in between.

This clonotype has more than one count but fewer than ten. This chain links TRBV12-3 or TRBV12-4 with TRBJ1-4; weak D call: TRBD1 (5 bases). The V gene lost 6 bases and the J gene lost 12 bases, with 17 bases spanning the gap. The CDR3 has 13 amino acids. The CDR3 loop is CASSYGTSLQLFF. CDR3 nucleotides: TGTGCCAGCAGCTACGGGACGTCTCTTCAACTGTTTTTT.

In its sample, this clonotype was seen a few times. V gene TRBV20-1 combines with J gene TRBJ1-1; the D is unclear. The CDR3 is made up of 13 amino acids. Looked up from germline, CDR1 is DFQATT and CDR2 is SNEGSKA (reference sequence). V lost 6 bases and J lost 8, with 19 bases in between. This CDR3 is CSAAGSPRAEAFF. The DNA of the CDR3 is TGCAGTGCGGCAGGATCCCCAAGGGCAGAAGCTTTCTTT.

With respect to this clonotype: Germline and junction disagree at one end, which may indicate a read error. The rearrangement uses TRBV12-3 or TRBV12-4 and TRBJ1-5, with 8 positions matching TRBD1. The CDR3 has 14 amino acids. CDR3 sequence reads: CASSWGQANQHQHF. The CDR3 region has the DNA TGTGCCAGCAGTTGGGGACAGGCCAATCAGCACCAGCATTTT.

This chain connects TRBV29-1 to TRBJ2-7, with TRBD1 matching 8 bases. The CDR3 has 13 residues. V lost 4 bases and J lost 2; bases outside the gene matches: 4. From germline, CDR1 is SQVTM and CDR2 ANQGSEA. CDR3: CSVAGGDPYEQYF. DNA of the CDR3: TGCAGCGTTGCAGGGGGCGATCCCTACGAGCAGTACTTC.

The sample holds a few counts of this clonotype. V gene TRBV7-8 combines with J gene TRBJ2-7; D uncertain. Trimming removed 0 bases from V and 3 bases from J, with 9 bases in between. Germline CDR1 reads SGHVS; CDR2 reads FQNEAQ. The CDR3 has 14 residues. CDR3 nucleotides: TGTGCCAGCAGCTTAGCGCGTTGGAACTACGAGCAGTACTTC. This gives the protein CASSLARWNYEQYF.

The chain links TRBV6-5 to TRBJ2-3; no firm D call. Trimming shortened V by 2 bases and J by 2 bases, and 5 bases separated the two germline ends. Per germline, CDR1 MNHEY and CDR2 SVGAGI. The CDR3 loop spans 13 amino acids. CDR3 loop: CASSYGNTDTQYF. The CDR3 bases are TGTGCCAGCAGTTACGGCAACACAGATACGCAGTATTTT.

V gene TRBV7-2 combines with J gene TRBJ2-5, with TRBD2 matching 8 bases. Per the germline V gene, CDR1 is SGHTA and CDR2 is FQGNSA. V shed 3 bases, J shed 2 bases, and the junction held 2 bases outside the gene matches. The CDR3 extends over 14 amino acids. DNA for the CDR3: TGTGCCAGCAGCTTTACGGGGGGGCAAGAGACCCAGTACTTC. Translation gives CASSFTGGQETQYF. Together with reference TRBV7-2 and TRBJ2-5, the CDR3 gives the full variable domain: GAGVSQSPSNKVTEKGKDVELRCDPISGHTALYWYRQSLGQGLEFLIYFQGNSAPDKSGLPSDRFSAERTGGSVSTLTIQRTQQEDSAVYLCASSFTGGQETQYFGPGTRLLVL.

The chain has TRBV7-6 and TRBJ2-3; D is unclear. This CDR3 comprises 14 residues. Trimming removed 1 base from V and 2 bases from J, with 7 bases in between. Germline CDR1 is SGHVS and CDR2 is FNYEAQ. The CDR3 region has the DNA TGTGCCAGCAGCTTAGACCCCTACACAGATACGCAGTATTTT. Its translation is CASSLDPYTDTQYF. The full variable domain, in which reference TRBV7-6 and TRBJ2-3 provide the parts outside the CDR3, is GAGVSQSPRYKVTKRGQDVALRCDPISGHVSLYWYRQALGQGPEFLTYFNYEAQQDKSGLPNDRFSAERPEGSISTLTIQRTEQRDSAMYRCASSLDPYTDTQYFGPGTRLTVL.

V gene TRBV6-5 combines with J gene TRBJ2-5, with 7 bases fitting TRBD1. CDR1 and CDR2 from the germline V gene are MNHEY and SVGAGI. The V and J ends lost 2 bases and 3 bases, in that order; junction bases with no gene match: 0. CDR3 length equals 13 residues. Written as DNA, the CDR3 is TGTGCCAGCAGTTACGGGACAGAAGAGACCCAGTACTTC. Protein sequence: CASSYGTEETQYF.

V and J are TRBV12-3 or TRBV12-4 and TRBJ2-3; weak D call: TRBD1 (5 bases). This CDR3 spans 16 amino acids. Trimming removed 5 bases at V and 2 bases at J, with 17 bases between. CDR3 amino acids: CASSPRVDGVTDTQYF. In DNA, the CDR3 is TGTGCCAGCAGTCCCAGGGTCGACGGAGTCACAGATACGCAGTATTTT.

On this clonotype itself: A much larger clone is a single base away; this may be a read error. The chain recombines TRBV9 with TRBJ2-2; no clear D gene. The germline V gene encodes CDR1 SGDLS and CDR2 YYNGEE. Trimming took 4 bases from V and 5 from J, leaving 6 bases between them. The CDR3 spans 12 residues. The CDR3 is CASSLETGELFF. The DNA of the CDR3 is TGTGCCAGCAGCCTTGAGACCGGGGAGCTGTTTTTT.

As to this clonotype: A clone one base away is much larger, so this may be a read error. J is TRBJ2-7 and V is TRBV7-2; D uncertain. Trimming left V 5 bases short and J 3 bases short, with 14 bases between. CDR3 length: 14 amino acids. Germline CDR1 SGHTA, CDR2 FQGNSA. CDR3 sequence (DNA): TGTGCCAGCAGCCCTCTATGGGCTAGCTACGAGCAGTACTTC. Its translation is CASSPLWASYEQYF.

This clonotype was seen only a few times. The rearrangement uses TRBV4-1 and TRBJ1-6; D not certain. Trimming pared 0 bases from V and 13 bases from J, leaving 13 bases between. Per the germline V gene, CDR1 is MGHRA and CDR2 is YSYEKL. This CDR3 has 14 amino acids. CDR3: CASSQEVTAQPLHF. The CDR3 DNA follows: TGCGCCAGCAGCCAAGAAGTAACCGCCCAGCCCCTCCACTTT.

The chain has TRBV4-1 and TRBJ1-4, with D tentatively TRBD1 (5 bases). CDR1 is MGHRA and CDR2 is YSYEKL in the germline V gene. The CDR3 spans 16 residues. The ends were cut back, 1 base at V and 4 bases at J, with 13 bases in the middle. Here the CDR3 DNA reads TGCGCCAGCAGCCAAGCCAGTTGGGGCGTTAATGAAAAACTGTTTTTT. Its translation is CASSQASWGVNEKLFF.

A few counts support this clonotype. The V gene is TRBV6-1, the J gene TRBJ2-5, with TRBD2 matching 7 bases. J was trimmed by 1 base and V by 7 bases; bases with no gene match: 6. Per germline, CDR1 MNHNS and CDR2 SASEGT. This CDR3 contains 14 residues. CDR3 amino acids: CASTISGAQETQYF. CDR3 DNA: TGTGCCAGCACTATCAGCGGGGCCCAAGAGACCCAGTACTTC.

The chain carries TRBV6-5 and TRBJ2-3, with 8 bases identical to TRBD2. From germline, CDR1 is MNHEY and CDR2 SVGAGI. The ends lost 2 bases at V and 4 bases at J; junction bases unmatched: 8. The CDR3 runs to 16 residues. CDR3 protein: CASSYVGGGSSDTQYF. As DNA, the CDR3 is TGTGCCAGCAGTTACGTCGGGGGGGGCAGCTCAGATACGCAGTATTTT.

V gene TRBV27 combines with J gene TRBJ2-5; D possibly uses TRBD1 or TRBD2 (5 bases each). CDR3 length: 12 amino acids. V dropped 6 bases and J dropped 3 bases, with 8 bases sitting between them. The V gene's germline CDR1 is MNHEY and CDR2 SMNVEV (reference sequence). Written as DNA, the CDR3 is TGTGCCAGCAGAAGGGGAGAAGAGACCCAGTACTTC. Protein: CASRRGEETQYF.

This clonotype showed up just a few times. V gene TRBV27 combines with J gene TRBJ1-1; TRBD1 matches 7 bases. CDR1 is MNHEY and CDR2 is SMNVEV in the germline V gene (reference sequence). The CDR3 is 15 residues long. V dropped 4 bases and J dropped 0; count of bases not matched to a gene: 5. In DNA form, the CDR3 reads TGTGCCAGCAGTTCACAGGGGAGCATGAACACTGAAGCTTTCTTT. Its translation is CASSSQGSMNTEAFF.

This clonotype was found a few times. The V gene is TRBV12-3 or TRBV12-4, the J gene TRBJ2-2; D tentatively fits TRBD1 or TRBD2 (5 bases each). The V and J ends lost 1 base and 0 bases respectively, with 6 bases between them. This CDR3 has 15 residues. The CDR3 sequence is CASSLVGANTGELFF. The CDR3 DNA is TGTGCCAGCAGTTTAGTGGGGGCGAACACCGGGGAGCTGTTTTTT.

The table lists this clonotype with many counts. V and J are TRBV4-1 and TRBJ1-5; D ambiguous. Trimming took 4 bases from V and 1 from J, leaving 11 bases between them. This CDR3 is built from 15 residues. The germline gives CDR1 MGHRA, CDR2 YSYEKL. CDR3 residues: CASSRRWVSNQPQHF. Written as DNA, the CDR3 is TGCGCCAGCAGCCGGCGGTGGGTGAGCAATCAGCCCCAGCATTTT.